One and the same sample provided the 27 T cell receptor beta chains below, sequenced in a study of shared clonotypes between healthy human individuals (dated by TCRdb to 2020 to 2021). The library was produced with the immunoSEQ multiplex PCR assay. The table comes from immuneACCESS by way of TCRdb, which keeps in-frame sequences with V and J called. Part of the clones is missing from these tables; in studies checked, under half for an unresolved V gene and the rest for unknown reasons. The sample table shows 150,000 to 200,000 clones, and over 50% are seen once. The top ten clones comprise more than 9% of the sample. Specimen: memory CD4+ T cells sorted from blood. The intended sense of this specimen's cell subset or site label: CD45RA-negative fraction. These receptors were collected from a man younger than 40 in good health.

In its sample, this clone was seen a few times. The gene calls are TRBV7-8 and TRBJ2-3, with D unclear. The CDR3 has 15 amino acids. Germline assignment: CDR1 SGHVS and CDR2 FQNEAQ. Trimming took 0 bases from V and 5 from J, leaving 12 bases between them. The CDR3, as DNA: TGTGCCAGCAGCTTAGCGAACGGTGCTCTAGATACGCAGTATTTT. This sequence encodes CASSLANGALDTQYF.

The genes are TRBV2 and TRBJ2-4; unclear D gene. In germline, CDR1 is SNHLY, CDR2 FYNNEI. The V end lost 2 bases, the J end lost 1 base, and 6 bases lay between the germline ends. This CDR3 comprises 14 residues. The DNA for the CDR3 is TGTGCCAGCAGTGAAACGTACGCCAAAAACATTCAGTACTTC. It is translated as CASSETYAKNIQYF.

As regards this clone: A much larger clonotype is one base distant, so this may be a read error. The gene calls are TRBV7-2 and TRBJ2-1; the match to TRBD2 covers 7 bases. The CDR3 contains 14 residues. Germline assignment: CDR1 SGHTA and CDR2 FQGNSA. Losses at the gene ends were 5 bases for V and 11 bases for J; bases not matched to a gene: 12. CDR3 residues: CASSRGPGRNKQFF. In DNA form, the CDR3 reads TGTGCCAGCAGCCGCGGGCCCGGGAGGAATAAGCAGTTCTTC.

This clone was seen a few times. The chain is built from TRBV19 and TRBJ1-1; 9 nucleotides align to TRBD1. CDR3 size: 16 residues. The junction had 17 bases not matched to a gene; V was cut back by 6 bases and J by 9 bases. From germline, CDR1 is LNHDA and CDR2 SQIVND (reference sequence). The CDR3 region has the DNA TGTGCCAGTAGGTACTGGCAACAGGGGGCGGCTGAGAAAGCTTTCTTT. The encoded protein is CASRYWQQGAAEKAFF.

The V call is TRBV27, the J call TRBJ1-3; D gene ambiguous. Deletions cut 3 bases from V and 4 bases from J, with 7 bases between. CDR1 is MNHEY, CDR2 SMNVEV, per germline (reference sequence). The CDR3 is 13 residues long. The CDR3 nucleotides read TGTGCCAGCAGTTTCTCTGGAGGAAACACCATATATTTT. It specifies CASSFSGGNTIYF.

The CDR3 DNA reads as TGTGCCAGCAGCTTGGGTAGCGCGGGAGTGTTTAATGAGCAGTTCTTC. Translating it yields CASSLGSAGVFNEQFF. The chain couples TRBV7-9 to TRBJ2-1; 7 bases are a match to TRBD2. CDR3 length equals 16 residues. CDR1 is SEHNR and CDR2 is FQNEAQ in the germline V gene (reference sequence). Unmatched junction bases numbered 12, after V lost 3 bases and J lost 7 bases.

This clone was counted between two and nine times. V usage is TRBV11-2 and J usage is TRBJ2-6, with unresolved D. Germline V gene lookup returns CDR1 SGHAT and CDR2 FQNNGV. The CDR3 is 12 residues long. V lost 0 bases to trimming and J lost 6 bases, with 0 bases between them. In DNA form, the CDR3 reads TGTGCCAGCAGCTTAGAGGCCAACGTCCTGACTTTC. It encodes CASSLEANVLTF.

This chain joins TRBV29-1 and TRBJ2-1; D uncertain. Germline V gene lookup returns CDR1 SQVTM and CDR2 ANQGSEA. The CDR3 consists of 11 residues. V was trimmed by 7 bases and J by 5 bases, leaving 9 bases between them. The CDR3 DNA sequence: TGCAGCGCCGGGTTCCACAATGAGCAGTTCTTC. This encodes CSAGFHNEQFF.

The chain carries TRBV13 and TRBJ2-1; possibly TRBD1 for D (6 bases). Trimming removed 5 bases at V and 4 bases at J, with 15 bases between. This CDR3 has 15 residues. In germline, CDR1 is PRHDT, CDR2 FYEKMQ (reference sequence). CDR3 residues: CASSGGLGGYNEQFF. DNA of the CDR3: TGTGCCAGCAGCGGGGGCCTTGGAGGTTACAATGAGCAGTTCTTC.

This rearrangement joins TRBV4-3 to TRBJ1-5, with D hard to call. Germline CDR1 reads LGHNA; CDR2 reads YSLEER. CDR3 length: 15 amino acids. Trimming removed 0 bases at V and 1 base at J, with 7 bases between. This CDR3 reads CASSQDNGSNQPQHF. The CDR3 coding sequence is TGCGCCAGCAGCCAAGATAACGGCAGCAATCAGCCCCAGCATTTT.

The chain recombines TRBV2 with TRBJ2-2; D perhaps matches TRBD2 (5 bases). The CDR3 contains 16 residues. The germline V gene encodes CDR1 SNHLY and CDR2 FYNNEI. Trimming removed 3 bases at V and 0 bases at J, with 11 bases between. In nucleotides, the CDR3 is TGTGCCAGCAGTGAGCGGCGGGCCGCGAACACCGGGGAGCTGTTTTTT. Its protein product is CASSERRAANTGELFF.

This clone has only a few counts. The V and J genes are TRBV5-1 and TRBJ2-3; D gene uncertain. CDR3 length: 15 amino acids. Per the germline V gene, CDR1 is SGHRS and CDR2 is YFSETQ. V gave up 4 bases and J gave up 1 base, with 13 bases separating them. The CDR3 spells CASSHSMTGTDTQYF. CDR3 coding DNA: TGCGCCAGCAGCCATTCGATGACGGGCACAGATACGCAGTATTTT.

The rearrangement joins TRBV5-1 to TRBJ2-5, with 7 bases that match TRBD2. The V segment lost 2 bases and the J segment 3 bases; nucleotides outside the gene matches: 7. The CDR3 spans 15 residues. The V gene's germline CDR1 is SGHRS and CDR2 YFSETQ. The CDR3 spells CASSFGGSGEETQYF. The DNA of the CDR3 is TGCGCCAGCAGCTTTGGCGGGAGTGGGGAAGAGACCCAGTACTTC.

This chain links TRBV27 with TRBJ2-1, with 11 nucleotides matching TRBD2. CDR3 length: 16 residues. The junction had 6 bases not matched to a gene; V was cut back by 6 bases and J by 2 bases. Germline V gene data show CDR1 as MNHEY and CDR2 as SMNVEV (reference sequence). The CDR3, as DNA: TGTGCCAGCAGGGGATTAGCGGGAGGGCCCTACAATGAGCAGTTCTTC. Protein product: CASRGLAGGPYNEQFF.

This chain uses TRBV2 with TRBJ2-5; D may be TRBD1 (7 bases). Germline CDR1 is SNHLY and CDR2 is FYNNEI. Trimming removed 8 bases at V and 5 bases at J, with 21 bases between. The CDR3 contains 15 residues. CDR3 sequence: CASFMYRGGMETQYF. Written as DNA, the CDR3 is TGTGCCAGCTTCATGTACAGGGGAGGTATGGAGACCCAGTACTTC.

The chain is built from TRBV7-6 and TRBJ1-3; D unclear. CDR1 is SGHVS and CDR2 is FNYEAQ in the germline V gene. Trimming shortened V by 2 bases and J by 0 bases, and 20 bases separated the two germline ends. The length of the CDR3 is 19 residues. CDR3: CASSLNVGGGNPSGNTIYF. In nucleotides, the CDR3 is TGTGCCAGCAGCTTAAATGTCGGTGGCGGAAACCCCTCTGGAAACACCATATATTTT.

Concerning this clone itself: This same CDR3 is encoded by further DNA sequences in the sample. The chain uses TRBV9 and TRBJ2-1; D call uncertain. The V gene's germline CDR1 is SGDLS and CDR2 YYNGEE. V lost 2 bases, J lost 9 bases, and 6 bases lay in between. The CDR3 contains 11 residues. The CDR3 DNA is TGTGCCAGCAGCGTGGGTGGTGAGCAGTTCTTC. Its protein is CASSVGGEQFF.

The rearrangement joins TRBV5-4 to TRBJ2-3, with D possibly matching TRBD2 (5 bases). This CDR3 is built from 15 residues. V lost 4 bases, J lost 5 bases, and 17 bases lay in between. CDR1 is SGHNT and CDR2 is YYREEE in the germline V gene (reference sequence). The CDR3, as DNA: TGTGCCAGCAGCGTGGGGTCTAGGGCGGGAGATACGCAGTATTTT. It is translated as CASSVGSRAGDTQYF.

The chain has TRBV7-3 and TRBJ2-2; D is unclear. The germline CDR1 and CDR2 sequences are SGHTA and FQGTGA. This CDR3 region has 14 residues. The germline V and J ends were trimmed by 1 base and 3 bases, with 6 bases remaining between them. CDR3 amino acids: CASSLKGDTGELFF. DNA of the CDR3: TGTGCCAGCAGCTTAAAAGGAGACACCGGGGAGCTGTTTTTT. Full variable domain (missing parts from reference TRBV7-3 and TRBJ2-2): GAGVSQTPSNKVTEKGKYVELRCDPISGHTALYWYRQSLGQGPEFLIYFQGTGAADDSGLPNDRFFAVRPEGSVSTLKIQRTERGDSAVYLCASSLKGDTGELFFGEGSRLTVL.

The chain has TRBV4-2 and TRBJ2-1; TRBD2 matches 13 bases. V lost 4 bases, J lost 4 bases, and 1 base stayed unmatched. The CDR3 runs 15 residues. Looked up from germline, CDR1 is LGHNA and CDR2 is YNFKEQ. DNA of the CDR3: TGTGCCAGCAGCCGGGGACTAGCGGGGTACAATGAGCAGTTCTTC. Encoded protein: CASSRGLAGYNEQFF.

CDR3 loop: CASSFGGPLSNQPQHF. The DNA of the CDR3 is TGTGCCAGCAGTTTCGGGGGACCATTAAGCAATCAGCCCCAGCATTTT. V gene TRBV7-9 combines with J gene TRBJ1-5, with a possible D match to TRBD1 (5 bases). Germline V gene lookup returns CDR1 SEHNR and CDR2 FQNEAQ (reference sequence). The CDR3 consists of 16 residues. V lost 6 bases and J lost 1, with 16 bases in between.

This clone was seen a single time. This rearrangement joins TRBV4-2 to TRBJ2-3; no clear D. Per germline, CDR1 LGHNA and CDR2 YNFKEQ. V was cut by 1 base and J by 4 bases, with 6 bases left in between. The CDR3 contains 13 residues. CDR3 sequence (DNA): TGTGCCAGCAGCCAAGGGACCGCAGATACGCAGTATTTT. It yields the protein CASSQGTADTQYF.

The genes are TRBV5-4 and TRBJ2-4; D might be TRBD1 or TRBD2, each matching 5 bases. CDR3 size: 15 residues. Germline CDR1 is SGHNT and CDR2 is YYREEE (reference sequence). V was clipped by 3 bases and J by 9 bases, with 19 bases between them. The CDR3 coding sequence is TGTGCCAGCAGCTGGTCCACCGGGGCCCAGGGCATTCAGTACTTC. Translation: CASSWSTGAQGIQYF.

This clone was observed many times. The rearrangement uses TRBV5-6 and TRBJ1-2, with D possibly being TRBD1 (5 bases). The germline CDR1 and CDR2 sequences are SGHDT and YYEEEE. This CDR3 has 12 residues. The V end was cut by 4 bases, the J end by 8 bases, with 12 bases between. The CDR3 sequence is CASSPDTGGYTF. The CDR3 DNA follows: TGTGCCAGCAGCCCAGACACAGGCGGCTACACCTTC.

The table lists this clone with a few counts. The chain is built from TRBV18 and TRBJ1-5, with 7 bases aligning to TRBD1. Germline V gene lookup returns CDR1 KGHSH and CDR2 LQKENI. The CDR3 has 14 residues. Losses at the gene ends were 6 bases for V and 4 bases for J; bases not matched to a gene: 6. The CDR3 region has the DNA TGTGCCAGCTCCCGGGAGACAGGGAATCAGCCCCAGCATTTT. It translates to CASSRETGNQPQHF.

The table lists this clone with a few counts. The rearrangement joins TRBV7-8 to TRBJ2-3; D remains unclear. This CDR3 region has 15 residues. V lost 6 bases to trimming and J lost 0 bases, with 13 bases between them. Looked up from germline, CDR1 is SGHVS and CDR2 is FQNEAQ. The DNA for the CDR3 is TGTGCCAGCAGTTCTGGGCACGGAAGCACAGATACGCAGTATTTT. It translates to CASSSGHGSTDTQYF.

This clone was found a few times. The DNA of the CDR3 is TGTGCCAGTAGTCCGCTCGGTCGGCTAGCGGGATCCACCTACGAGCAGTACTTC. It specifies CASSPLGRLAGSTYEQYF. This chain uses TRBV19 with TRBJ2-7; 9 bases fit TRBD2. This CDR3 is 18 amino acids long. The trim removed 5 bases at V and 2 bases at J, leaving 16 bases unmatched. Germline V lookup: CDR1 LNHDA, CDR2 SQIVND (reference sequence).